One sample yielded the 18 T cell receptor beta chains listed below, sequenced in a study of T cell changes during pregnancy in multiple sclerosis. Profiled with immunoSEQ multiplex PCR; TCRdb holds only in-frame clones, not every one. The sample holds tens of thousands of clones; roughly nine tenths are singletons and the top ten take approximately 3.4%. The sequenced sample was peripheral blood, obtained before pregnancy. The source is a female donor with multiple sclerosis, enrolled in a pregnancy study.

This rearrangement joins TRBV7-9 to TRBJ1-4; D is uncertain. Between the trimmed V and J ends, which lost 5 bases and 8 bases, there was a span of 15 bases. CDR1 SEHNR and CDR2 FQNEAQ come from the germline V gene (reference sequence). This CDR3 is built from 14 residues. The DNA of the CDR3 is TGTGCCAGCAGCCCCCCCCCGCGCCCGGAAAAACTGTTTTTT. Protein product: CASSPPPRPEKLFF.

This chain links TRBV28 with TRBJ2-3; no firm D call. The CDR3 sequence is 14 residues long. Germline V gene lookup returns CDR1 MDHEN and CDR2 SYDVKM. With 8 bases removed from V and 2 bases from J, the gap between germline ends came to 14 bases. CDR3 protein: CASGKEVYTDTQYF. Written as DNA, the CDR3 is TGTGCCAGCGGTAAAGAGGTATACACAGATACGCAGTATTTT.

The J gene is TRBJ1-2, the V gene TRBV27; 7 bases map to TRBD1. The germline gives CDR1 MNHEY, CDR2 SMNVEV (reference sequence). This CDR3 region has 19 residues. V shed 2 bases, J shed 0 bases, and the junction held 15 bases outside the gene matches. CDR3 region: CASSLAPILQGRTNYGYTF. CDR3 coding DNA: TGTGCCAGCAGTTTAGCACCCATACTACAGGGGAGGACTAACTATGGCTACACCTTC.

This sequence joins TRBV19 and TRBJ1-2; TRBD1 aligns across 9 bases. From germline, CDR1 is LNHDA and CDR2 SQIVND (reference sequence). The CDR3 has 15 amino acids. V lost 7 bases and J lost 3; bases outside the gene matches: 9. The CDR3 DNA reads TGTGCCAGTAAAGGACAGGGGCGGTATGACTATGGCTACACCTTC. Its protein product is CASKGQGRYDYGYTF.

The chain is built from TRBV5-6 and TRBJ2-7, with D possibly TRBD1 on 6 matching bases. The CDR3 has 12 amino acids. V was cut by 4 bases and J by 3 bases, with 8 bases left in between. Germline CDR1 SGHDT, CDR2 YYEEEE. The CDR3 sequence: CASSVTGYEQYF. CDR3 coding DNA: TGTGCCAGCAGCGTGACAGGCTACGAGCAGTACTTC.

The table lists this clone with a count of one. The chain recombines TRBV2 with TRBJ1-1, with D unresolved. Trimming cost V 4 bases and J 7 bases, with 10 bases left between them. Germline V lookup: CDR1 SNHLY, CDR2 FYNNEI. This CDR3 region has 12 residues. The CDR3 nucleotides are TGTGCCAGCAGTGTAGCCCCGGTTGAAGCTTTCTTT. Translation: CASSVAPVEAFF.

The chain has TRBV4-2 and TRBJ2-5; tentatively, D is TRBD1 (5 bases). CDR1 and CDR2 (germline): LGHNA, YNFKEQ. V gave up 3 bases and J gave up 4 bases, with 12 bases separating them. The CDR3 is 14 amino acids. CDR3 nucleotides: TGTGCCAGCAGCCAGGTTTGGCAGGGAGAGACCCAGTACTTC. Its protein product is CASSQVWQGETQYF.

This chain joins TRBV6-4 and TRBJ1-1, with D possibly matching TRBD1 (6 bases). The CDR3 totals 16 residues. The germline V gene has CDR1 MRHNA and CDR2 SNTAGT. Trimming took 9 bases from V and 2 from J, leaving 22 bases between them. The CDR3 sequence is CARRDRSSLVNTEAFF. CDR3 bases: TGTGCCAGGCGAGACAGGAGCTCCCTTGTAAACACTGAAGCTTTCTTT.

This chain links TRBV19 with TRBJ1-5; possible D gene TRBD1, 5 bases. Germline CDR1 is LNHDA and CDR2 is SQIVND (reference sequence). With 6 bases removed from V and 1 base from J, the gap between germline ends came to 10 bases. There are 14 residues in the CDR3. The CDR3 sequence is CASSINRSNQPQHF. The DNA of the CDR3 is TGTGCCAGTAGCATTAACAGGAGCAATCAGCCCCAGCATTTT.

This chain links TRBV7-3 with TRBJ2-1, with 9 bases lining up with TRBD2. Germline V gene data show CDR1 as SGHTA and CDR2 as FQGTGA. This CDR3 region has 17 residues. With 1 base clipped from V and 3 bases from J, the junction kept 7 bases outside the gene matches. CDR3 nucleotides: TGTGCCAGCAGCTTAAACCCGTATAGCGGGGGCTACAATGAGCAGTTCTTC. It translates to CASSLNPYSGGYNEQFF.

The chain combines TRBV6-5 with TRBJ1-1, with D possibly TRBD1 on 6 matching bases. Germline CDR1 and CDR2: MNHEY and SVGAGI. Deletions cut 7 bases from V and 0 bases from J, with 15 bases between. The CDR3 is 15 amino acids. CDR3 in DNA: TGTGCCAGCACTACCCTACAGGGCATGAACACTGAAGCTTTCTTT. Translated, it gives CASTTLQGMNTEAFF.

In DNA form, the CDR3 reads TGTGCCAGCAGCTTCAGCGGGACTGAAGCTTTCTTT. This codes for CASSFSGTEAFF. The J gene is TRBJ1-1, the V gene TRBV7-9; D not certain. Germline CDR1 SEHNR, CDR2 FQNEAQ (reference sequence). The CDR3 spans 12 residues. V lost 3 bases to trimming and J lost 5 bases, with 7 bases between them.

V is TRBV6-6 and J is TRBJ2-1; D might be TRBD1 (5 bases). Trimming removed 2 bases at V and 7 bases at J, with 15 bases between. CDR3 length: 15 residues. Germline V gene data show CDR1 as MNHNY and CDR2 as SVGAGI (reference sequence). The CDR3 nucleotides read TGTGCCAGCAGTTACGAGACAGCCCTTTGGAATGAGCAGTTCTTC. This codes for CASSYETALWNEQFF.

DNA for the CDR3: TGCAGCGTTGACCAACGTAGCTATGAGCAGTTCTTC. Translation: CSVDQRSYEQFF. The rearrangement uses TRBV29-1 and TRBJ2-1; D gene unclear. The V end lost 3 bases, the J end lost 8 bases, and 11 bases lay between the germline ends. The CDR3 loop spans 12 amino acids. Per germline, CDR1 SQVTM and CDR2 ANQGSEA.

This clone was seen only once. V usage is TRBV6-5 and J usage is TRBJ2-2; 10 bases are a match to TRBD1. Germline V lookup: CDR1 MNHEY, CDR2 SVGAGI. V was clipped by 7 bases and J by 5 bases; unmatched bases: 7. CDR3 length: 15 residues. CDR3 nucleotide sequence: TGTGCCAGCAACCGGGGACAGGGGTGGACCGGGGAGCTGTTTTTT. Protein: CASNRGQGWTGELFF.

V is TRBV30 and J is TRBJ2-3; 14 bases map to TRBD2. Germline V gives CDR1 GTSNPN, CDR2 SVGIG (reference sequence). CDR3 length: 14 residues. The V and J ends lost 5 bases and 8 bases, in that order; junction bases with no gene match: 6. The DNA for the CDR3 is TGTGCCTGGCGACTAGCGGGAGGGCTGGGTACGCAGTATTTT. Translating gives CAWRLAGGLGTQYF.

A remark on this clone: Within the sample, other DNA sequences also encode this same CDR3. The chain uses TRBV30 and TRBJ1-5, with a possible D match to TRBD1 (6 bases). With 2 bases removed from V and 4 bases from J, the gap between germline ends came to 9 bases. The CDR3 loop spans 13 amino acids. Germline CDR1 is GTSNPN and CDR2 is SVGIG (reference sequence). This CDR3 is CAWSPGANQPQHF. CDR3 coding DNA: TGTGCCTGGAGTCCAGGGGCGAATCAGCCCCAGCATTTT.

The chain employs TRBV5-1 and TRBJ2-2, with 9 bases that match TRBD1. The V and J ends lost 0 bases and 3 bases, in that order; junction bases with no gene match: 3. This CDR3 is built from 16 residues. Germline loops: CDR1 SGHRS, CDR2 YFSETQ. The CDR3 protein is CASSLDRGQDTGELFF. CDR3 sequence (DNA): TGCGCCAGCAGCTTGGACAGGGGGCAGGACACCGGGGAGCTGTTTTTT.